This T cell receptor beta chain was recovered during a study of technical replicates of blood from several donors. Germline assignment: CDR1 LNHDA and CDR2 SQIVND (reference sequence). The length of the CDR3 is 15 residues. V lost 6 bases to trimming and J lost 7 bases; unmatched junction nucleotides: 8. Here immunoSEQ multiplex PCR was the method, and the copy in TCRdb shows in-frame clones only, minus some. The sample has 85,000 to 100,000 clones; around 94% are singletons. Sequencing was carried out using T cells isolated from PBMCs. The clonotype comes from a human donor in good health. This sequence joins TRBV19 and TRBJ2-1; TRBD2 matches at 11 bases. This CDR3 reads CASSKLAGVLNEQFF. DNA for the CDR3: TGTGCCAGTAGCAAACTAGCGGGAGTCCTGAATGAGCAGTTCTTC.